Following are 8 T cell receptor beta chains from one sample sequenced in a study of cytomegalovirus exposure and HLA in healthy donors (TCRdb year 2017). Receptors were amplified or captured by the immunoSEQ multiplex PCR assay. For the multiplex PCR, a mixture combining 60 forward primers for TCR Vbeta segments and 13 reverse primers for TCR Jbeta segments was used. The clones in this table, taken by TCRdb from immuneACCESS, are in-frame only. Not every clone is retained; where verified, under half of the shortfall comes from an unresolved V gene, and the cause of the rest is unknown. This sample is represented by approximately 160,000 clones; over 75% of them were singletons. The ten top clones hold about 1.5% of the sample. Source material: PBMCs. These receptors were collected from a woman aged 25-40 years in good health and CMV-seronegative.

The CDR3 loop is CASSLGWGQGKNIQYF. The CDR3 DNA follows: TGTGCCAGCAGTCTAGGGTGGGGACAGGGGAAAAACATTCAGTACTTC. The chain couples TRBV7-2 to TRBJ2-4, with TRBD1 identical over 10 bases. This CDR3 spans 16 amino acids. V shed 6 bases, J shed 4 bases, and the junction held 9 bases outside the gene matches. The V gene's germline CDR1 is SGHTA and CDR2 FQGNSA.

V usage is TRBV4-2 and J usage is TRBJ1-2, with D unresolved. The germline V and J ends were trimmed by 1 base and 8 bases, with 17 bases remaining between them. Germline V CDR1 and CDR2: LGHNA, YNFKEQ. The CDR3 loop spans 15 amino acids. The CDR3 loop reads CASSQGREGSGGYTF. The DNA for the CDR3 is TGTGCCAGCAGCCAAGGCCGAGAGGGATCCGGGGGCTACACCTTC.

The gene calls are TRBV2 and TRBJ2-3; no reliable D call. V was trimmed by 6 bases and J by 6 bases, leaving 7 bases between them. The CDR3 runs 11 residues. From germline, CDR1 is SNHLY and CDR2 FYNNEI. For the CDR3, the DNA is TGTGCCAGCAGGCCTCGGGATACGCAGTATTTT. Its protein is CASRPRDTQYF.

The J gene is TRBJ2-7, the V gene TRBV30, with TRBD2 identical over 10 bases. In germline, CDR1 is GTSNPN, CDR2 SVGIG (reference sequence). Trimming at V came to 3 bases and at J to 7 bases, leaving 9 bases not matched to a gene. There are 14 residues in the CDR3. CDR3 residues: CAWRPSGSVQEQYF. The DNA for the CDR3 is TGTGCCTGGAGGCCTAGCGGGAGCGTCCAGGAGCAGTACTTC. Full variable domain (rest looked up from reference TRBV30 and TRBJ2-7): SQTIHQWPATLVQPVGSPLSLECTVEGTSNPNLYWYRQAAGRGLQLLFYSVGIGQISSEVPQNLSASRPQDRQFILSSKKLLLSDSGFYLCAWRPSGSVQEQYFGPGTRLTVT.

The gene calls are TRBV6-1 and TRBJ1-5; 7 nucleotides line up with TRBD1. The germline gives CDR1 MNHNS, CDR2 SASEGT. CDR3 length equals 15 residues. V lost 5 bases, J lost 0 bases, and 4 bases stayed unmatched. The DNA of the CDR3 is TGTGCCAGCAGTTCGAGACAGGGTAGCAATCAGCCCCAGCATTTT. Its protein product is CASSSRQGSNQPQHF.

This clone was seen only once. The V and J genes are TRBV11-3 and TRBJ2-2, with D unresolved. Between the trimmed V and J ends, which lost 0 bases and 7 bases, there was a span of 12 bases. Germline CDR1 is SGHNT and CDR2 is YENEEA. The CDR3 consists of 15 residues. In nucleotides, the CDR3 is TGTGCCAGCAGCTTAGATCCCGGGTTACGCGGGGAGCTGTTTTTT. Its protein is CASSLDPGLRGELFF.

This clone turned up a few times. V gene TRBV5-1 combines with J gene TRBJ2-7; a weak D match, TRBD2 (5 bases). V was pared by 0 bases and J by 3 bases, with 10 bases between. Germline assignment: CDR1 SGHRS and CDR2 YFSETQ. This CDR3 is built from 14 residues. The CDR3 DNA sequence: TGCGCCAGCAGCTTGGGTCCGGGAAACTACGAGCAGTACTTC. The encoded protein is CASSLGPGNYEQYF.

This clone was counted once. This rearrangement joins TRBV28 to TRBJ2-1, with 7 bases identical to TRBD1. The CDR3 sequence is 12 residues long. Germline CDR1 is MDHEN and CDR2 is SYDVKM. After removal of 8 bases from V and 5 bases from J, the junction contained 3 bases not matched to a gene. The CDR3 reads CASWDRNNEQFF. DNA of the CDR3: TGTGCCAGCTGGGACAGAAACAATGAGCAGTTCTTC.